This entry lists 8 T cell receptor beta chains sequenced from one sample in a study of blood T cell repertoires in COVID-19. Produced via immunoSEQ multiplex PCR; TCRdb's table is partial and in-frame only. The sample lists about 200,000 clones, 75% to 85% occurring once. Sequencing was performed on peripheral blood. These receptors were taken from a woman older than 75 with COVID-19, enrolled during active disease.

The chain employs TRBV11-3 and TRBJ2-1; perhaps TRBD2 as D (6 bases). Germline assignment: CDR1 SGHNT and CDR2 YENEEA. The CDR3 contains 14 residues. Trimming left V 5 bases short and J 6 bases short, with 14 bases between. The CDR3 here is CASSPTAGSNEQFF. The CDR3 nucleotides read TGTGCCAGCAGCCCGACGGCGGGAAGCAATGAGCAGTTCTTC.

This clone was found once. The genes are TRBV18 and TRBJ1-1, with 8 bases that match TRBD1. CDR3 length: 16 amino acids. After removal of 0 bases from V and 0 bases from J, the junction contained 3 bases not matched to a gene. The germline V gene has CDR1 KGHSH and CDR2 LQKENI. The CDR3 loop is CASSPPGQAMNTEAFF. In DNA form, the CDR3 reads TGTGCCAGCTCACCACCGGGACAGGCAATGAACACTGAAGCTTTCTTT.

The chain is built from TRBV9 and TRBJ1-2; the D gene is possibly TRBD1 (6 bases). Germline CDR1 is SGDLS and CDR2 is YYNGEE. V gave up 3 bases and J gave up 2 bases, with 17 bases separating them. CDR3 size: 16 residues. In DNA, the CDR3 is TGTGCCAGCAGCGGCCTCCCCGGGACACGGAACTATGGCTACACCTTC. It codes for CASSGLPGTRNYGYTF.

V is TRBV27 and J is TRBJ1-5; 9 nucleotides match TRBD1. The CDR3 totals 20 residues. CDR1 is MNHEY, CDR2 SMNVEV, per germline (reference sequence). V lost 2 bases to trimming and J lost 0 bases; unmatched junction nucleotides: 14. CDR3 region: CASSLLPPGQGPYSNQPQHF. DNA for the CDR3: TGTGCCAGCAGTTTACTCCCACCGGGACAGGGACCATATAGCAATCAGCCCCAGCATTTT.

The chain joins TRBV30 to TRBJ2-7, with 10 bases matching TRBD2. The CDR3 sequence is 13 residues long. With V trimmed by 2 bases and J by 6 bases, 4 bases remained unmatched. Germline values: CDR1 GTSNPN, CDR2 SVGIG (reference sequence). The CDR3 loop is CAWSSGRAIEQYF. The DNA of the CDR3 is TGTGCCTGGAGTAGCGGGAGGGCGATCGAGCAGTACTTC. Looking up the rest from reference TRBV30 and TRBJ2-7 gives the full variable domain: SQTIHQWPATLVQPVGSPLSLECTVEGTSNPNLYWYRQAAGRGLQLLFYSVGIGQISSEVPQNLSASRPQDRQFILSSKKLLLSDSGFYLCAWSSGRAIEQYFGPGTRLTVT.

The V and J genes are TRBV7-9 and TRBJ1-6; 7 bases fit TRBD1. The germline V gene encodes CDR1 SEHNR and CDR2 FQNEAQ (reference sequence). The length of the CDR3 is 16 residues. V shed 5 bases and J 9 bases; nucleotides not matched to a gene: 13. CDR3 sequence (DNA): TGTGCCAGCAGCAGCAAATCACAGGGGCTGTCTTCACCCCTCCACTTT. It yields the protein CASSSKSQGLSSPLHF.

V usage is TRBV7-2 and J usage is TRBJ1-1, with D perhaps matching TRBD1 (6 bases). There are 12 residues in the CDR3. V gave up 4 bases and J gave up 6 bases, with 9 bases separating them. Germline CDR1 SGHTA, CDR2 FQGNSA. The CDR3 loop is CASSSQGAEAFF. The CDR3, as DNA: TGTGCCAGCAGCTCACAGGGTGCTGAAGCTTTCTTT.

The rearrangement uses TRBV5-1 and TRBJ2-1; tentatively, D is TRBD1 (6 bases). V lost 4 bases and J 3 bases, leaving 14 bases between the germline ends. Looked up from germline, CDR1 is SGHRS and CDR2 is YFSETQ. The CDR3 extends over 15 amino acids. This CDR3 is CASSARQVGYNEQFF. CDR3 in DNA: TGCGCCAGCAGCGCCCGACAGGTGGGCTACAATGAGCAGTTCTTC.